The clone carrying this TCR beta chain was seen ten or more times. What it binds is not known. The CDR3 end falls 3 residues outside the read, so it is completed with the germline J gene. The CDR3 contains 18 residues. V shed 2 bases, J shed 0 bases, and the junction held 7 bases outside the gene matches. CDR1 is SGHTA and CDR2 is FQGTGA in the germline V gene. This sample was taken from a study of T cell clonality in common variable immunodeficiency. General observations from the study: Fewer TCRbeta clones were shared among CVID subjects than controls. Patient heterogeneity in the CVID cohort limited correlations between repertoire features and clinical complications. Fewer deletions and N-nucleotide insertions were reportedly seen in common variable immunodeficiency TCR beta sequences.

Libraries were prepared by immunoSEQ multiplex PCR; TCRdb keeps only in-frame clonotypes and omits some of them. The sample yields 25,000 to 35,000 clones, without any singletons. CVID meant reduced serum IgG, IgA and/or IgM plus specific antibody deficiency. Sequencing was done on a sample of peripheral blood mononuclear cells. The clonotype originates from a human donor with common variable immunodeficiency. The chain combines TRBV7-3 with TRBJ2-3, with TRBD2 matching over 11 bases. The CDR3 region is CASSLPRGLAGSTDTQYF. The covered CDR3 bases are TGTGCCAGCAGCTTACCTAGAGGACTAGCGGGTAGCACAGATACG.